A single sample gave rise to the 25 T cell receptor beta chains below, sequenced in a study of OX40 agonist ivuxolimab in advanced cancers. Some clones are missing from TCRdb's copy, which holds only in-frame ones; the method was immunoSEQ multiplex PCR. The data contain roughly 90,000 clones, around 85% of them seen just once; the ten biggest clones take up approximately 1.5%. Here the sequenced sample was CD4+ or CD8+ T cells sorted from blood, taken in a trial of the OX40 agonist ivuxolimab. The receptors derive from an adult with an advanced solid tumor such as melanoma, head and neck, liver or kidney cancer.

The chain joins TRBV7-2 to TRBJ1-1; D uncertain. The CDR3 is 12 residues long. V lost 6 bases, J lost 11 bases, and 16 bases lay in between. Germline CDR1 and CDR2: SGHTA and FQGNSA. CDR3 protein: CASSSTGYVAFF. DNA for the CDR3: TGTGCCAGCAGTTCAACCGGGTATGTGGCTTTCTTT.

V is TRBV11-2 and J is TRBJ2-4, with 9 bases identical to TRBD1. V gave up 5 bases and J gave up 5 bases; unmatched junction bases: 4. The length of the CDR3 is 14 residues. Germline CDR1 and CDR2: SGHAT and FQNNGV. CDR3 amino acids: CASSPRTGENIQYF. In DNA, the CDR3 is TGTGCCAGCAGCCCTCGGACAGGGGAAAACATTCAGTACTTC. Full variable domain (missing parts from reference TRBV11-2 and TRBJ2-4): EAGVAQSPRYKIIEKRQSVAFWCNPISGHATLYWYQQILGQGPKLLIQFQNNGVVDDSQLPKDRFSAERLKGVDSTLKIQPAKLEDSAVYLCASSPRTGENIQYFGAGTRLSVL.

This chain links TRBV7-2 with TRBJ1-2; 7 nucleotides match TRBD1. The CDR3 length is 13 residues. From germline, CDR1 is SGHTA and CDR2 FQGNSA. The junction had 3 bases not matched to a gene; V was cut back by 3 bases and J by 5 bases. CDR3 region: CASSLTGKYGYTF. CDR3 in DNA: TGTGCCAGCAGCTTGACAGGGAAGTATGGCTACACCTTC. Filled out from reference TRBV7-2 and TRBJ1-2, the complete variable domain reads GAGVSQSPSNKVTEKGKDVELRCDPISGHTALYWYRQSLGQGLEFLIYFQGNSAPDKSGLPSDRFSAERTGGSVSTLTIQRTQQEDSAVYLCASSLTGKYGYTFGSGTRLTVV.

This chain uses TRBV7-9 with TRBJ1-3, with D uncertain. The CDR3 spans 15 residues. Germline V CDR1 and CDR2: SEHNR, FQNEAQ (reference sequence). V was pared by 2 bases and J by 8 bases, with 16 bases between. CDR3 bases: TGTGCCAGCAGCTTAACGTCTGGCCCCGGGGACACCATATATTTT. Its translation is CASSLTSGPGDTIYF.

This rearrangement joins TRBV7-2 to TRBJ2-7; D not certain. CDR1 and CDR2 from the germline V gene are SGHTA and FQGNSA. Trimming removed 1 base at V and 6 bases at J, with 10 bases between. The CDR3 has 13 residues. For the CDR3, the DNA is TGTGCCAGCAGCTTAGACGGCAGCACCGAGCAGTACTTC. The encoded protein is CASSLDGSTEQYF.

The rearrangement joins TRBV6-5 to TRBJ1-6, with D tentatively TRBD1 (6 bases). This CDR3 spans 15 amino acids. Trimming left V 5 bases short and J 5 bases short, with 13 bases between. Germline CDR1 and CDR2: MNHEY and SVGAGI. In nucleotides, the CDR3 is TGTGCCAGCAGTAACCGGGACACAGATAATTCACCCCTCCACTTT. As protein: CASSNRDTDNSPLHF.

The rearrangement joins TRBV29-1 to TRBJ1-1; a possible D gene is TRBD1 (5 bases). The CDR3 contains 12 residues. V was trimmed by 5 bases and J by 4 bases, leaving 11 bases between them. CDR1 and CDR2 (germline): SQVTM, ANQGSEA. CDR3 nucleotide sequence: TGCAGCGTTTATCTGGGGGGCACTGAAGCTTTCTTT. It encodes CSVYLGGTEAFF. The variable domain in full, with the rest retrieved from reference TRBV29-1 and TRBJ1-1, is SAVISQKPSRDICQRGTSLTIQCQVDSQVTMMFWYRQQPGQSLTLIATANQGSEATYESGFVIDKFPISRPNLTFSTLTVSNMSPEDSSIYLCSVYLGGTEAFFGQGTRLTVV.

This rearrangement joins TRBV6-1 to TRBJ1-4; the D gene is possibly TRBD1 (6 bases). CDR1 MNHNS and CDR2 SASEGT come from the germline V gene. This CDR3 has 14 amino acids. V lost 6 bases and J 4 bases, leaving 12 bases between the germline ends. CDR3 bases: TGTGCCAGCAGAACAGGACAGATTAATGAAAAACTGTTTTTT. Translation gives CASRTGQINEKLFF.

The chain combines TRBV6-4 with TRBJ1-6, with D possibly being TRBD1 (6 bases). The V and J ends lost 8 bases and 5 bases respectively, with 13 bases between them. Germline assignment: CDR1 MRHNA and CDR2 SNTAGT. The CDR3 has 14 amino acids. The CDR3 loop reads CASGLDSHNSPLHF. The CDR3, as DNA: TGTGCCAGCGGCTTGGACAGCCATAATTCACCCCTCCACTTT.

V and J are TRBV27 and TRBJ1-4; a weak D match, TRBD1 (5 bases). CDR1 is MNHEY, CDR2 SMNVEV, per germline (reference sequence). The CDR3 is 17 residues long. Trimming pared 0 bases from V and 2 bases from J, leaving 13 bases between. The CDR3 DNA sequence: TGTGCCAGCAGTTTATCCGCGGGGGTTGGCACTAATGAAAAACTGTTTTTT. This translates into CASSLSAGVGTNEKLFF.

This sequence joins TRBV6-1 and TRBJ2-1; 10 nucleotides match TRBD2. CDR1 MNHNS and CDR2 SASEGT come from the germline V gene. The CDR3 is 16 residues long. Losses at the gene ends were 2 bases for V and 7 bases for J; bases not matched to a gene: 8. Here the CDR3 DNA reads TGTGCCAGCAGTGAAATAGCGGGAGGTATAGGGAATGAGCAGTTCTTC. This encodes CASSEIAGGIGNEQFF.

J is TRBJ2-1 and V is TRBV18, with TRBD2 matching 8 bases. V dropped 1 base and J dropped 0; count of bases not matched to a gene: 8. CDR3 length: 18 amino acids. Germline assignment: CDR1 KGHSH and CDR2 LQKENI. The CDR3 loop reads CASSPLLAGASSYNEQFF. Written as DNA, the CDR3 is TGTGCCAGCTCACCACTTCTAGCGGGTGCTAGCTCCTACAATGAGCAGTTCTTC. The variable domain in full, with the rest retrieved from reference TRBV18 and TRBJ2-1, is NAGVMQNPRHLVRRRGQEARLRCSPMKGHSHVYWYRQLPEEGLKFMVYLQKENIIDESGMPKERFSAEFPKEGPSILRIQQVVRGDSAAYFCASSPLLAGASSYNEQFFGPGTRLTVL.

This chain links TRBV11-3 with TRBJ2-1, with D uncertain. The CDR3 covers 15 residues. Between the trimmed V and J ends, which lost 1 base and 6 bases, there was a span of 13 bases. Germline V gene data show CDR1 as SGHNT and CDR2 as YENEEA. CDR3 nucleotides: TGTGCCAGCAGCTTAGTTTCCAGCGCTATCAATGAGCAGTTCTTC. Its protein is CASSLVSSAINEQFF.

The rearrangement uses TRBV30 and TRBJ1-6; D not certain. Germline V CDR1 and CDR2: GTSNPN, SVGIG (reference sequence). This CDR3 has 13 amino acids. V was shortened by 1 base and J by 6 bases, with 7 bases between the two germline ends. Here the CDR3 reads CAWSGILNSPLHF. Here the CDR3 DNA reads TGTGCCTGGAGTGGGATACTTAATTCACCCCTCCACTTT. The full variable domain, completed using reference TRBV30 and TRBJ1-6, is SQTIHQWPATLVQPVGSPLSLECTVEGTSNPNLYWYRQAAGRGLQLLFYSVGIGQISSEVPQNLSASRPQDRQFILSSKKLLLSDSGFYLCAWSGILNSPLHFGNGTRLTVT.

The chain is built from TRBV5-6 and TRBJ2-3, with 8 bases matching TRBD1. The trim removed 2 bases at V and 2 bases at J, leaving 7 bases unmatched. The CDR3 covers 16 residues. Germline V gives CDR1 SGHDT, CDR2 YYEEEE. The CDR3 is CASSFLRDRFTDTQYF. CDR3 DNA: TGTGCCAGCAGCTTTCTAAGGGACAGGTTCACAGATACGCAGTATTTT.

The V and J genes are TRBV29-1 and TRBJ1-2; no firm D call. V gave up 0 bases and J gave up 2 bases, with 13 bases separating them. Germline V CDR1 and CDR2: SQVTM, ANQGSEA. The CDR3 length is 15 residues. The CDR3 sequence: CSVEEGMGKNYGYTF. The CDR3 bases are TGCAGCGTTGAAGAAGGTATGGGGAAGAACTATGGCTACACCTTC.

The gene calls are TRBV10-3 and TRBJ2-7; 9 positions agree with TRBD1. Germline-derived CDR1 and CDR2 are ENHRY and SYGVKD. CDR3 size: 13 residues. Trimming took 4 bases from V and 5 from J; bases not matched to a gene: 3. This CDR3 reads CAISGQGGDEQYF. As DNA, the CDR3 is TGTGCCATCAGTGGACAGGGGGGCGACGAGCAGTACTTC.

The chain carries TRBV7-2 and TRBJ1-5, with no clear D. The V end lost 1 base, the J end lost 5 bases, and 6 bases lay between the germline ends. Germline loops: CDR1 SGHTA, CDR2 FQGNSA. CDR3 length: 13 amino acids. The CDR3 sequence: CASSLEMDQPQHF. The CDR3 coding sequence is TGTGCCAGCAGCTTAGAGATGGATCAGCCCCAGCATTTT.

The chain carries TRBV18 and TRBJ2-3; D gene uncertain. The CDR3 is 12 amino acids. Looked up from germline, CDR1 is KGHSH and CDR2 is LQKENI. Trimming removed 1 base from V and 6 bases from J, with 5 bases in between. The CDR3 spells CASSPQGDTQYF. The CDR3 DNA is TGTGCCAGCTCACCACAAGGGGATACGCAGTATTTT.

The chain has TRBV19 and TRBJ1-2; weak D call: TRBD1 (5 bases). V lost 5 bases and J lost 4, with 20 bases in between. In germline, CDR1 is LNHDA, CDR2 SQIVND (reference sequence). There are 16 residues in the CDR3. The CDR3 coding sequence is TGTGCCAGTAGTCCGATCGGGGGAATCGGGACCTATGGCTACACCTTC. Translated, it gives CASSPIGGIGTYGYTF. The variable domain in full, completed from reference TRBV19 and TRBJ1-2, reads DGGITQSPKYLFRKEGQNVTLSCEQNLNHDAMYWYRQDPGQGLRLIYYSQIVNDFQKGDIAEGYSVSREKKESFPLTVTSAQKNPTAFYLCASSPIGGIGTYGYTFGSGTRLTVV.

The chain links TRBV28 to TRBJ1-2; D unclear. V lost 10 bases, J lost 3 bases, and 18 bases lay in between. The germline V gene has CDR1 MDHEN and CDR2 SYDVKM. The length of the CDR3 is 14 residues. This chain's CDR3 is CAIAPGGVDYGYTF. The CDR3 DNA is TGTGCCATCGCGCCGGGAGGCGTAGACTATGGCTACACCTTC.

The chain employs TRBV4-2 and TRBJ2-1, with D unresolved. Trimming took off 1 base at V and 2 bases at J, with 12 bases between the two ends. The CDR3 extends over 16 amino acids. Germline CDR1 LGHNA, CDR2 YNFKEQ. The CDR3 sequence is CASSQAGGRTYNEQFF. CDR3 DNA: TGTGCCAGCAGCCAAGCCGGTGGAAGGACCTACAATGAGCAGTTCTTC.

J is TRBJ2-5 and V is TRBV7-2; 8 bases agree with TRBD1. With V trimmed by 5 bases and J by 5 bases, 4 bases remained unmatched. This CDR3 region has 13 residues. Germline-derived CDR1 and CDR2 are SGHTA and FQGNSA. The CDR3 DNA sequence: TGTGCCAGCAGCCCGGACAGGGACGAGACCCAGTACTTC. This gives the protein CASSPDRDETQYF. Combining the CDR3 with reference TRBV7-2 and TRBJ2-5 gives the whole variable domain GAGVSQSPSNKVTEKGKDVELRCDPISGHTALYWYRQSLGQGLEFLIYFQGNSAPDKSGLPSDRFSAERTGGSVSTLTIQRTQQEDSAVYLCASSPDRDETQYFGPGTRLLVL.

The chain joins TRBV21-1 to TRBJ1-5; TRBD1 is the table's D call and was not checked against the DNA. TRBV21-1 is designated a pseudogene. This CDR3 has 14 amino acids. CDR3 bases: TGTGCCAGCTCCTACCAGGTTTGTAATCAGCCCCAGCATTTT. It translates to CASSYQVCNQPQHF.

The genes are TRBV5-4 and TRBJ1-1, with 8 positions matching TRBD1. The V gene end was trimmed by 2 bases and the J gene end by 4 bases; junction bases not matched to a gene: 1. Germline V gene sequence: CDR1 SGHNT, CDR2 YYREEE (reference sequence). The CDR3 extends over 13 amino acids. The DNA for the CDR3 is TGTGCCAGCAGCTTAACAGGGGGCACTGAAGCTTTCTTT. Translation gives CASSLTGGTEAFF.